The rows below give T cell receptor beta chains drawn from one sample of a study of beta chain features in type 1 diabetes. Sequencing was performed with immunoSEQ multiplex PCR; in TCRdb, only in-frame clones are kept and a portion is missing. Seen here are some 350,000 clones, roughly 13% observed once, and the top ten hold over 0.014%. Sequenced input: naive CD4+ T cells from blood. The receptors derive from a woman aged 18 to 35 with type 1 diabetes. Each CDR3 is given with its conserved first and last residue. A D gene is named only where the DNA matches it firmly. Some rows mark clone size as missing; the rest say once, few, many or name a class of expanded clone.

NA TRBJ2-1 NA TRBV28 CASMLGGASYNEQFF TGTGCCAGCATGCTAGGGGGAGCAAGCTACAATGAGCAGTTCTTC
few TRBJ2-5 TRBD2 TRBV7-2 CASSRRETETQYF TGTGCCAGCAGCCGGCGGGAGACGGAGACCCAGTACTTC
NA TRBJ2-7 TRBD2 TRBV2 CASGLAGFSYEQYF TGTGCCAGCGGATTAGCGGGGTTCTCCTACGAGCAGTACTTC
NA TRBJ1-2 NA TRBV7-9 CASSLRGGGRGHYGYTF TGTGCCAGCAGCTTAAGAGGCGGCGGTAGGGGCCATTATGGCTACACCTTC
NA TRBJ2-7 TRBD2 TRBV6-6 CASRNGAGDYEQYF TGTGCCAGCAGAAATGGGGCGGGAGACTACGAGCAGTACTTC
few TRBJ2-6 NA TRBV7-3 CASSPRWGVGANVLTF TGTGCCAGCAGCCCGCGGTGGGGAGTCGGGGCCAACGTCCTGACTTTC
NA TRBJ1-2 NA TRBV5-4 CASSLGPTMNGYTF TGTGCCAGCAGCTTGGGACCGACAATGAATGGCTACACCTTC
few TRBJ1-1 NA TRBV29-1 CSVAHSEAFF TGCAGCGTCGCCCACAGTGAAGCTTTCTTT
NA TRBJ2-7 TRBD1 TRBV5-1 CASSGRDRGYEQYF TGCGCCAGCAGCGGGAGGGACAGGGGCTACGAGCAGTACTTC
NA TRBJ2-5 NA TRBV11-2 CASSLVLLQETQYF TGTGCCAGCAGCTTAGTCCTCCTCCAAGAGACCCAGTACTTC
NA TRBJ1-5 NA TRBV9 CASSALGQSNQPQHF TGTGCCAGCAGCGCCCTTGGACAGAGCAATCAGCCCCAGCATTTT
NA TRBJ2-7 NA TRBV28 CASSLSAGGTRTEQYF TGTGCCAGCAGTTTATCGGCAGGGGGGACGAGGACCGAGCAGTACTTC
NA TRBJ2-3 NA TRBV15 CATSREAAGGDTQYF TGTGCCACCAGCAGAGAGGCGGCGGGCGGAGATACGCAGTATTTT
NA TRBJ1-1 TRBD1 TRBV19 CAARDRSYEAFF TGTGCCGCGCGGGACAGAAGCTATGAAGCTTTCTTT
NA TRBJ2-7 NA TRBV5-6 CASSLAGVGGSYEQYF TGTGCCAGCAGCTTGGCCGGGGTGGGGGGCTCCTACGAGCAGTACTTC
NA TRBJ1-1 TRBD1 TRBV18 CASSPSTGGNTEAFF TGTGCCAGCTCACCATCGACAGGGGGCAACACTGAAGCTTTCTTT
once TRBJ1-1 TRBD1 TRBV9 CASSARTGGPGTEAFF TGTGCCAGCAGCGCCCGGACAGGAGGTCCGGGCACTGAAGCTTTCTTT
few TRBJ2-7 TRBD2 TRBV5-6 CASSLYRREGLYEQYF TGTGCCAGCAGCTTGTATAGGCGGGAGGGCCTGTACGAGCAGTACTTC
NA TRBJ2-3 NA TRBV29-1 CSVRSGSITDTQYF TGCAGCGTTCGTTCCGGGTCCATCACAGATACGCAGTATTTT
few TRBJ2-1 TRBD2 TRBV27 CASSFYASGAYNEQFF TGTGCCAGCAGTTTCTACGCTAGCGGGGCCTACAATGAGCAGTTCTTC
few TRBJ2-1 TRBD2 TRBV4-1 CASSQGPRAGNDNEQFF TGCGCCAGCAGCCAAGGCCCTCGAGCGGGAAACGACAATGAGCAGTTCTTC
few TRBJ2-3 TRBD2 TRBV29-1 CSVKREGRSTDTQYF TGCAGCGTTAAGCGGGAGGGCCGGAGCACAGATACGCAGTATTTT
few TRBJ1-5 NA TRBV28 CASRGSNQPQHF TGTGCCAGCCGGGGGAGCAATCAGCCCCAGCATTTT
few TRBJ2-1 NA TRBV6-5 CASRPSGGDEQFF TGTGCCAGCAGACCGAGCGGAGGTGATGAGCAGTTCTTC
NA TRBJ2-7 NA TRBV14 CASSQGGLSYEQYF TGTGCCAGCAGCCAAGGAGGGCTCTCCTACGAGCAGTACTTC
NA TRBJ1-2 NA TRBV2 CASMWEATTTF TGTGCCAGCATGTGGGAGGCCACCACCACCTTC
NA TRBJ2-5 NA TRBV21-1 CASSGDRIARAQYF TGTGCCAGCAGCGGGGACAGGATCGCACGGGCCCAGTACTTC
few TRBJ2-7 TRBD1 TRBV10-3 CAISGPGQPYEQYF TGTGCCATCAGTGGTCCGGGACAGCCCTACGAGCAGTACTTC
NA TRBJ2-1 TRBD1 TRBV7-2 CASSPDRGVYNEQFF TGTGCCAGCAGCCCGGACAGGGGGGTCTACAATGAGCAGTTCTTC
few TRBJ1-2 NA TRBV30 CAWSGQVYGYTF TGTGCCTGGAGTGGACAGGTCTATGGCTACACCTTC
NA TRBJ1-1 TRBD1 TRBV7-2 CASSYGQGTTEAFF TGTGCCAGCAGCTACGGACAGGGGACCACTGAAGCTTTCTTT
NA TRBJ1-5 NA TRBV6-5 CASSYSGDNNQPQHF TGTGCCAGCAGTTACTCAGGGGATAACAATCAGCCCCAGCATTTT
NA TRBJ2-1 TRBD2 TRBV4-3 CASSQGGSGRASEQFF TGCGCCAGCAGCCAAGGTGGCAGCGGGAGGGCGTCTGAGCAGTTCTTC
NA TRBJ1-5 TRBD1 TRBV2 CASSSTGFNQPQHF TGTGCCAGCAGTTCGACAGGGTTCAATCAGCCCCAGCATTTT
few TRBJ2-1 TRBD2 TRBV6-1 CASSEWPSGSSYNEQFF TGTGCCAGCAGTGAATGGCCTAGCGGGAGCTCCTACAATGAGCAGTTCTTC
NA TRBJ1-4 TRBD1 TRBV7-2 CASSLLGQVNEKLFF TGTGCCAGCAGCTTATTGGGACAGGTTAATGAAAAACTGTTTTTT
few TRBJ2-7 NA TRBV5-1 CASSPEGRAPDEQYF TGCGCCAGCAGCCCGGAGGGCAGGGCCCCTGACGAGCAGTACTTC
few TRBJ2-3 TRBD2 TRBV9 CASSVTLAGTTDTQYF TGTGCCAGCAGCGTCACACTAGCGGGAACCACAGATACGCAGTATTTT
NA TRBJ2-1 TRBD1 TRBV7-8 CASSHRTGGTGNEQFF TGTGCCAGCAGCCACAGGACAGGGGGAACGGGGAATGAGCAGTTCTTC
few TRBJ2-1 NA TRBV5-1 CASSLGAASYNEQFF TGCGCCAGCAGCTTGGGAGCGGCCTCCTACAATGAGCAGTTCTTC
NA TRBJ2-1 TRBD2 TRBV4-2 CASSQSGTSGYNEQFF TGTGCCAGCAGCCAAAGTGGTACTAGCGGCTACAATGAGCAGTTCTTC
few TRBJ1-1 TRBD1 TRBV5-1 CASSHQGQITEAFF TGCGCCAGCAGTCACCAGGGACAGATCACTGAAGCTTTCTTT
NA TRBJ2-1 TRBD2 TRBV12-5 CASGPGTSVNNEQFF TGTGCTAGTGGCCCAGGGACTAGCGTGAACAATGAGCAGTTCTTC
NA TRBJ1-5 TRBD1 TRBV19 CASRMTGGQPQHF TGTGCCAGTAGGATGACAGGGGGGCAGCCCCAGCATTTT
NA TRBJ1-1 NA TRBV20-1 CSASRGTAFF TGCAGTGCTAGTCGAGGTACGGCTTTCTTT
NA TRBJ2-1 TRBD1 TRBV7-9 CASSSGQVSYNEQFF TGTGCCAGCAGCTCGGGACAGGTCTCCTACAATGAGCAGTTCTTC
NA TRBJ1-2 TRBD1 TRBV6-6 CASRLTDRGGGYTF TGTGCCAGCAGGCTAACCGACAGGGGTGGTGGCTACACCTTC
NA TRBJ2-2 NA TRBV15 CATTFGTSSRGLFF TGTGCCACAACATTCGGGACTTCCTCACGGGGGCTGTTTTTT
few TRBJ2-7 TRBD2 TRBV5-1 CASSTIAGGPSREQYF TGCGCCAGCAGCACAATAGCGGGAGGGCCTTCACGGGAGCAGTACTTC
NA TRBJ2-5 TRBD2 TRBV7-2 CASSPTGTSGSTWGETQYF TGTGCCAGCAGCCCAACCGGGACTAGCGGGAGTACTTGGGGGGAGACCCAGTACTTC
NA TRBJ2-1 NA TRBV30 CAWSVRLRGEQFF TGTGCCTGGAGTGTACGTCTCCGTGGCGAGCAGTTCTTC
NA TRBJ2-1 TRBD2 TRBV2 CATLAASYNEQFF TGTGCCACCCTAGCGGCCTCCTACAATGAGCAGTTCTTC
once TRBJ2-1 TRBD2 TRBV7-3 CASSSVGLADNEQFF TGTGCCAGCAGTTCCGTGGGACTAGCGGACAATGAGCAGTTCTTC
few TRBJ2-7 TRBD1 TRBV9 CASSLRQGSWREQYF TGTGCCAGCAGCCTAAGACAGGGATCTTGGCGGGAGCAGTACTTC
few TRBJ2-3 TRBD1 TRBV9 CASSVAPSHRGSNTDTQYF TGTGCCAGCAGCGTAGCCCCATCGCACAGGGGTTCCAACACAGATACGCAGTATTTT